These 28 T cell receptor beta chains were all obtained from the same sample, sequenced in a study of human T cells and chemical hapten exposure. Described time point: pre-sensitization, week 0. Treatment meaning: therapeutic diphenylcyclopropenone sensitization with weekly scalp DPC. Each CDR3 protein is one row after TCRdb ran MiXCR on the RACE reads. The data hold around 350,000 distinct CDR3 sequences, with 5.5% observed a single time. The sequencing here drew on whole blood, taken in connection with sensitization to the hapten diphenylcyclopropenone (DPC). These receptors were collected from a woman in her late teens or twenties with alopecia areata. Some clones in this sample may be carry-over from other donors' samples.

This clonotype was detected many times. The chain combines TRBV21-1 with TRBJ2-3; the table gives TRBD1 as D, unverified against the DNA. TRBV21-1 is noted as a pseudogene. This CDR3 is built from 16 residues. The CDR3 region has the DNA TGTGCCAGCAGCCCCTCTCTGGGGGAGTGGGCAGATACGCAGTATTTT. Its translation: CASSPSLGEWADTQYF.

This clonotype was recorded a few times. CDR3 protein: CSASAPDGYTF. The CDR3 nucleotides are TGCAGTGCTAGCGCCCCTGATGGCTACACCTTC. This rearrangement joins TRBV20-1 to TRBJ1-2; D gene uncertain. CDR3 length equals 11 residues. Trimming took off 3 bases at V and 6 bases at J, with 8 bases between the two ends. Germline CDR1 reads DFQATT; CDR2 reads SNEGSKA (reference sequence).

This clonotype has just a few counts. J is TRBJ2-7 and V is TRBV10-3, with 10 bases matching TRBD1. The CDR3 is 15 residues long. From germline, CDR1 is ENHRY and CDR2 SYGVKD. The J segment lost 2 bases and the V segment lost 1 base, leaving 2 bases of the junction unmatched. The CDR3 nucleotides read TGTGCCATCAGTGAGTGGGGGACAGGGGCCTACGAGCAGTACTTC. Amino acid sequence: CAISEWGTGAYEQYF.

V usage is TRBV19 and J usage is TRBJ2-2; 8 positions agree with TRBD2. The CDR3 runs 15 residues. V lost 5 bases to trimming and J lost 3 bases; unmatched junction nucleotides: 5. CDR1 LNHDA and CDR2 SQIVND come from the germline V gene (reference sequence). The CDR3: CASSLLAEYTGELFF. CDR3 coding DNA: TGTGCCAGTAGTCTACTAGCGGAGTACACCGGGGAGCTGTTTTTT.

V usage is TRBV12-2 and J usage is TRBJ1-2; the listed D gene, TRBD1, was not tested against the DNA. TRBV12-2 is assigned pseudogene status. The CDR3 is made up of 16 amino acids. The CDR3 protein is CASRLARSPTNYGYTF. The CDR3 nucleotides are TGTGCAAGTCGCTTAGCGAGGTCCCCTACTAACTATGGCTACACCTTC.

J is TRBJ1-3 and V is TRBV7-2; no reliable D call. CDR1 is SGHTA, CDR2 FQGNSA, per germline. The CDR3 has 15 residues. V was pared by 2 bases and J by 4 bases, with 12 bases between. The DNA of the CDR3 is TGTGCCAGCAGCTTAAGCAGCGGTGAGGGAAACACCATATATTTT. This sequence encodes CASSLSSGEGNTIYF.

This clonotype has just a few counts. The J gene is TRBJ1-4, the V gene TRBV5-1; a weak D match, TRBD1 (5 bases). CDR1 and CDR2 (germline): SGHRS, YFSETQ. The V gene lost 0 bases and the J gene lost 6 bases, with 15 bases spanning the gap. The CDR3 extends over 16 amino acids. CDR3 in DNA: TGCGCCAGCAGCTTGGGCTCCGGGACGGCCGATGAAAAACTGTTTTTT. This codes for CASSLGSGTADEKLFF.

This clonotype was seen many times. CDR3 sequence reads: CASRLGQVTDTQYF. DNA for the CDR3: TGTGCCAGCAGACTGGGACAGGTGACAGATACGCAGTATTTT. V and J are TRBV7-6 and TRBJ2-3; 8 bases align to TRBD1. The V segment lost 6 bases and the J segment 3 bases; nucleotides outside the gene matches: 5. This CDR3 is 14 amino acids long. The germline CDR1 and CDR2 sequences are SGHVS and FNYEAQ. Full variable domain (remainder filled in from reference TRBV7-6 and TRBJ2-3): GAGVSQSPRYKVTKRGQDVALRCDPISGHVSLYWYRQALGQGPEFLTYFNYEAQQDKSGLPNDRFSAERPEGSISTLTIQRTEQRDSAMYRCASRLGQVTDTQYFGPGTRLTVL.

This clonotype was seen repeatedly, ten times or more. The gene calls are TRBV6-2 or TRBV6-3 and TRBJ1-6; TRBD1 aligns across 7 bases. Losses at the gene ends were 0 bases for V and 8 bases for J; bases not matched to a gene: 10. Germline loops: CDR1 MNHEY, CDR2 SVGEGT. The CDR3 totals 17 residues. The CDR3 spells CASSYSAHDRADSPLHF. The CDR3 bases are TGTGCCAGCAGTTACTCGGCCCACGACAGGGCAGATTCACCCCTCCACTTT.

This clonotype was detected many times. The CDR3 spells CASSYQGGADTQYF. The DNA of the CDR3 is TGTGCCAGCAGTTATCAGGGCGGGGCAGATACGCAGTATTTT. This chain joins TRBV27 and TRBJ2-3; possible D gene TRBD2, 6 bases. CDR1 and CDR2 (germline): MNHEY, SMNVEV (reference sequence). The CDR3 is 14 residues long. V lost 4 bases and J lost 4, with 12 bases in between.

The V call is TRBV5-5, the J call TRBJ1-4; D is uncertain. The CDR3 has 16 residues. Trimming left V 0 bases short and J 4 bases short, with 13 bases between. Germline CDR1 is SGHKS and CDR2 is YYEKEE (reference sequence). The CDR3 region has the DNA TGTGCCAGCAGCTTGGCCGCCCGACGGTATAATGAAAAACTGTTTTTT. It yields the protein CASSLAARRYNEKLFF.

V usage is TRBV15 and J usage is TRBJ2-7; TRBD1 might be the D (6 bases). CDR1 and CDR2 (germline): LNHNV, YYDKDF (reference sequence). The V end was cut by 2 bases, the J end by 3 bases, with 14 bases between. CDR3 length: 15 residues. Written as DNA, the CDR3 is TGTGCCACCAGCAGATCTCCGACAGGCTACTACGAGCAGTACTTC. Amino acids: CATSRSPTGYYEQYF.

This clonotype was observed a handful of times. The CDR3 region is CSARSGMINSPLHF. The CDR3 DNA follows: TGCAGTGCTAGAAGTGGCATGATCAATTCACCCCTCCACTTT. The J gene is TRBJ1-6, the V gene TRBV20-1, with D uncertain. The CDR3 loop spans 14 amino acids. Trimming removed 2 bases from V and 7 bases from J, with 12 bases in between. Germline lookup yields CDR1 DFQATT and CDR2 SNEGSKA (reference sequence).

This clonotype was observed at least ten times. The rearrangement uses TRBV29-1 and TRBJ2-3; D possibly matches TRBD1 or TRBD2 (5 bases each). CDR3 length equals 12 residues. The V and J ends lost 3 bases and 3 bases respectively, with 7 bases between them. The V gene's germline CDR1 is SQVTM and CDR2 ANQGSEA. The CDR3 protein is CSVDEGTDTQYF. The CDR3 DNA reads TGCAGCGTTGACGAGGGGACAGATACGCAGTATTTT.

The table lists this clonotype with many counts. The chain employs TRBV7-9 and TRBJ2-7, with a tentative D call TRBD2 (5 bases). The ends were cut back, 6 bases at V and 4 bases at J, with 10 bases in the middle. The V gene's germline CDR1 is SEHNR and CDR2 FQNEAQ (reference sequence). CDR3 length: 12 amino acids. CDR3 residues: CASSSGLYEQYF. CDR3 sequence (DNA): TGTGCCAGCAGTTCCGGACTTTACGAGCAGTACTTC.

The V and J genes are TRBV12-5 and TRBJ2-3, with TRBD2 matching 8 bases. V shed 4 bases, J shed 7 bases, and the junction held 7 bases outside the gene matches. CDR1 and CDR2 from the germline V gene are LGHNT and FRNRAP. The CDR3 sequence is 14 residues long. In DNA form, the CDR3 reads TGTGCTAGTGGTTCGGGGGGGGCCTATTATACGCAGTATTTT. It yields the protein CASGSGGAYYTQYF.

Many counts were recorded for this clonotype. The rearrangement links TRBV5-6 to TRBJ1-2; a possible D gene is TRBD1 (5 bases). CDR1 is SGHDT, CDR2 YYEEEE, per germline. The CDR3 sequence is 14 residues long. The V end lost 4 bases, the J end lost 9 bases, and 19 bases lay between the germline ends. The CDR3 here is CASSLQGVGPRYTF. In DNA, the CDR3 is TGTGCCAGCAGCCTGCAAGGGGTGGGTCCGCGCTACACCTTC.

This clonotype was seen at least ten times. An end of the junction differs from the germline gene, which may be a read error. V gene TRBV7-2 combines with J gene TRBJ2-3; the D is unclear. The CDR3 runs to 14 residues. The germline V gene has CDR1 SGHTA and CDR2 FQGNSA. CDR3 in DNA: TGTGCCAGCAGTTTAGTGGTCCGCACAGATACGCAGTATTTT. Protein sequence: CASSLVVRTDTQYF.

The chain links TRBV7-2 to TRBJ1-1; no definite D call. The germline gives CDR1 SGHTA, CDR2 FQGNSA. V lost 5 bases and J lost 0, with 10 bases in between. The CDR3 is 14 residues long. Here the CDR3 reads CASSAAFMNTEAFF. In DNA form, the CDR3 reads TGTGCCAGCAGCGCCGCCTTTATGAACACTGAAGCTTTCTTT.

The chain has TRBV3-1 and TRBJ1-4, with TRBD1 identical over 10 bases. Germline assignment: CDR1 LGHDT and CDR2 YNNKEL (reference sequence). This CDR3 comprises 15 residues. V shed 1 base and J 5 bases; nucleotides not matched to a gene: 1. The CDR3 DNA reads TGTGCCAGCAGCCAAGGGACAGGGGGAAATGAAAAACTGTTTTTT. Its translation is CASSQGTGGNEKLFF.

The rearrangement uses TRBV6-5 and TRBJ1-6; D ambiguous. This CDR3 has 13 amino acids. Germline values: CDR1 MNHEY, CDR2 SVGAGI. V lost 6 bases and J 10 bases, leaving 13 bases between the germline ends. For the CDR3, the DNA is TGTGCCAGCAGCAGGACGACCGAGTCACCCCTCCACTTT. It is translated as CASSRTTESPLHF.

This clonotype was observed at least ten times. DNA for the CDR3: TGTGCCAGCAGCTCGTTAAGTAGGGGCACTGAAGCTTTCTTT. It encodes CASSSLSRGTEAFF. The chain links TRBV7-9 to TRBJ1-1, with a tentative D call TRBD1 (5 bases). The CDR3 runs 14 residues. V lost 4 bases and J 4 bases, leaving 13 bases between the germline ends. Germline assignment: CDR1 SEHNR and CDR2 FQNEAQ (reference sequence).

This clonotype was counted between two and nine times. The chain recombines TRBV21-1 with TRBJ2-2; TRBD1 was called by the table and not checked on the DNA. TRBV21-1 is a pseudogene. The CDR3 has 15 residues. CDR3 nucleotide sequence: TGTGCCAGCATGGACAGGGCGCGGGATGCCGGGGAGCTGTTTTTT. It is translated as CASMDRARDAGELFF.

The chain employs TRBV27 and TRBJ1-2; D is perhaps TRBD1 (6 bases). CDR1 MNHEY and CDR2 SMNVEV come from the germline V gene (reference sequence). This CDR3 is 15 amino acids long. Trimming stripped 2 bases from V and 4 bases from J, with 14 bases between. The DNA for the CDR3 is TGTGCCAGCAGTTTAACACAGGGACTGTCCTATGGCTACACCTTC. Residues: CASSLTQGLSYGYTF.

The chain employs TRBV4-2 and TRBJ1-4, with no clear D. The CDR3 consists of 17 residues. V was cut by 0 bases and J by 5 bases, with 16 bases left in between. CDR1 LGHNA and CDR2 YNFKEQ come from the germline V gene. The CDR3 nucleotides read TGTGCCAGCAGCCAAGAACTCCAGCAATCTATAAATGAAAAACTGTTTTTT. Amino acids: CASSQELQQSINEKLFF.

The CDR3 bases are TGCGCCAGCAGCCTCCGACAGACGAACACTGAAGCTTTCTTT. Translating gives CASSLRQTNTEAFF. The rearrangement links TRBV4-1 to TRBJ1-1, with a weak D call TRBD1 (5 bases). This CDR3 is 14 amino acids long. V lost 4 bases to trimming and J lost 1 base, with 10 bases between them. CDR1 is MGHRA and CDR2 is YSYEKL in the germline V gene.

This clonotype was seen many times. CDR3 sequence (DNA): TGTGCCAGCAGTTTAAGTCCCAGGGAGGGCACTGAAGCTTTCTTT. Its protein is CASSLSPREGTEAFF. The rearrangement links TRBV12-3 or TRBV12-4 to TRBJ1-1; a weak D match, TRBD1 (5 bases). The CDR3 spans 15 residues. Trimming took 2 bases from V and 4 from J, leaving 14 bases between them.

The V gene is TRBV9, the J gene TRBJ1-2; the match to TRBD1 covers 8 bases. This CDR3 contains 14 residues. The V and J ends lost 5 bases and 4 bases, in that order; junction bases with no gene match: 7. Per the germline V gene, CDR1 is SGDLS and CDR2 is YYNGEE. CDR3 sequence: CASRGQGLTYGYTF. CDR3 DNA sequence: TGTGCCAGCAGAGGACAGGGTCTTACCTATGGCTACACCTTC.